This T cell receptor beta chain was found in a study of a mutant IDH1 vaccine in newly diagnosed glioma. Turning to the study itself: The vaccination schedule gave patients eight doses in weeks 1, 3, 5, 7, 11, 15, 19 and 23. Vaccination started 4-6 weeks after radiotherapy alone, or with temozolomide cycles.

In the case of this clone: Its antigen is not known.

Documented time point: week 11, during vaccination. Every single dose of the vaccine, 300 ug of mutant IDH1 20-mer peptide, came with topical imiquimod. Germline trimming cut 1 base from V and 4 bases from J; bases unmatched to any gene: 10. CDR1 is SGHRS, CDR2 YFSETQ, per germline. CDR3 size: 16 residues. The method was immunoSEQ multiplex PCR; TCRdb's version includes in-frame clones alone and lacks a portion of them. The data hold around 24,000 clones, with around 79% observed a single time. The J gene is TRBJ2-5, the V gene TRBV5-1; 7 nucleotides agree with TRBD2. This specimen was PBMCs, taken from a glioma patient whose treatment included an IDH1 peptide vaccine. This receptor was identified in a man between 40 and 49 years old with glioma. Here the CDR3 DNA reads TGCGCCAGCAGCTTGATGGCGGGAGTGGGGCGAGAGACCCAGTACTTC. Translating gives CASSLMAGVGRETQYF.